The sequence of this TCR beta chain was determined in a study of Ad26.COV2.S vaccination and SARS-CoV-2 variants (dated by TCRdb to the early 2020s). Study-wide context: Donors in the vaccine arm were drawn from COV1001, a multicentre, randomized, double-blind, placebo-controlled phase I-IIa trial testing Ad26.COV2.S in healthy adults. TCRbeta repertoire sequencing served as the tool for gauging how specific and how broad the SARS-CoV-2-reactive T cell receptors were following Ad26.COV2.S vaccination. Investigators remained blinded to trial group allocation during experiments and outcome assessment. The TCR-sequenced set comprised approximately 32 samples: about 19 Ad26.COV2.S vaccine recipients, 5 placebo recipients and 8 SARS-CoV-2 convalescent individuals. Ad26.COV2.S was administered intramuscularly at 5 x 10^10 or 1 x 10^11 viral particles, either as a single shot or as two shots given 56 days apart. Participants in the trial were split at random into five groups of five each, receiving low-dose or high-dose Ad26.COV2.S once or twice, or else placebo on both occasions.

A note on this clone: The specificity of this receptor is unknown. There are no base qualities to consult, and no much larger clone falls within one base.

The immunoSEQ Assay was used to sequence TCRbeta CDR3 regions. After extraction, genomic DNA underwent amplification by bias-controlled multiplex PCR, followed by high-throughput sequencing. On the authors' methods: To quantify the absolute abundance of each unique TCRbeta CDR3 region, sequences were collapsed and filtered. T cell fraction was estimated by normalization of TCRbeta template counts to usable DNA, with usable DNA being measured through amplification of reference genes present in all nucleated cells. Repertoire TCRs were annotated as SARS-CoV-2-specific when V gene, CDR3 amino acid sequence and J gene were exactly matched to a known reactive TCR set. The reference SARS-CoV-2 TCR set was obtained from MIRA and was filtered for enrichment in COVID-19-positive ImmuneCODE repertoires, whereby public or cross-reactive TCRs were removed. Based on the MIRA antigens, annotated TCRs were further analysed at the level of specific ORF or position within ORF. Breadth was defined as annotated unique rearrangements over total unique productive rearrangements; depth was the summed frequency of those rearrangements. TCR breadth was compared between groups using two-sided Wilcoxon rank-sum tests. As stored in TCRdb, this immuneACCESS dataset retains in-frame rearrangements with V and J assigned. A fraction of the clones does not appear; measured against another copy, unresolved V genes explain less than half of the discrepancy, and the remainder lacks a known reason. V, J and clone size are those of that table, while D and trimming were read from the DNA. The sample table holds roughly 700,000 clones, of which 80% to 90% were seen once. About 1.5% of the sample is taken by the ten largest.

Points the paper makes about the study in general: The authors noted that the TCR breadth and depth analyses may have underestimated total T cell responses. Non-spike TCR breadth was comparable between vaccine and placebo recipients, consistent with the vaccine containing only spike. Ad26.COV2.S recipients had higher spike-specific TCR breadth than placebo recipients (P = 0.0014). The study was not powered for comparison of responses between vaccine doses or regimens. After vaccination, spike-specific CD8+ and CD4+ T cell responses were reported to show substantial breadth.

Interpreted using the paper, the treatment or condition label stands for: 15 to 20 received Ad26.COV2.S at low or high dose, single or two shots; five or six received placebo; per-sample allocation not given. For vaccine and placebo recipients, the sequenced repertoires came from samples collected on day 63 after the first injection. Between 29 July and 7 August 2020, Cohort 1b enrolled some 25 adults aged 18-55 years at one site in Boston, USA. Ad26.COV2.S consisted of a replication-incompetent adenovirus type 26 vector by which a prefusion-stabilized SARS-CoV-2 spike protein from the original Wuhan strain was expressed. Spanning cysteine to phenylalanine, the CDR3 consists of 15 amino acids. Only CDR3 DNA is held: 45 bases, read in frame from base 1. The germline V gene (reference sequence) sets CDR1 to LNHDA and CDR2 to SQIVND. V was cut back by 3 bases and J by 6 bases, leaving a gap of 18 bases between them.

The chain is assembled from TRBV19 and TRBJ2-7; TRBD1 could be the D gene, as 5 bases match. The starting material was peripheral blood, obtained in a trial of Ad26.COV2.S vaccine versus placebo. The receptor comes from a person aged 18-65 years who received the Ad26.COV2.S COVID-19 vaccine or a placebo. Here is the DNA: TGTGCCAGTAGTATGGGGCAGTGGTGGGCCGCCGAGCAGTACTTC. It codes for CASSMGQWWAAEQYF.